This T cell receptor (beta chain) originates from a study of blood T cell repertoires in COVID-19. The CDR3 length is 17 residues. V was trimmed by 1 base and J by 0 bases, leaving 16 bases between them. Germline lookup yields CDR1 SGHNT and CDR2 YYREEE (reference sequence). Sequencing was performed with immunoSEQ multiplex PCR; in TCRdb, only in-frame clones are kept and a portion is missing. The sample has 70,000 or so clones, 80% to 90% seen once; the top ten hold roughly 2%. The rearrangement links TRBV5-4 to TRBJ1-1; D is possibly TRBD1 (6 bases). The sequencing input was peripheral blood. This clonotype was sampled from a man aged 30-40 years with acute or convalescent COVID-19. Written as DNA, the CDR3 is TGTGCCAGCAGCTTGAATCGGGGGGCGGGGATGAACACTGAAGCTTTCTTT. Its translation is CASSLNRGAGMNTEAFF.